This passage covers 5 T cell receptor beta chains from one sample sequenced in a study of blood T cells in healthy people across ages. The second PCR ran roughly 7 to 11 cycles with a sample-barcoded 5' primer and J-beta primers. Each CDR3 protein gets one entry after TCRdb re-called the 5' RACE reads with MiXCR. The sample includes approximately 730,000 distinct CDR3 sequences, less than 70% of them seen just once. Sequenced: blood. These receptors came from a man at least 80 years old in good health.

V usage is TRBV29-1 and J usage is TRBJ1-1, with D unresolved. The V and J ends lost 0 bases and 1 base respectively, with 12 bases between them. Germline CDR1 SQVTM, CDR2 ANQGSEA. The CDR3 extends over 15 amino acids. This chain's CDR3 is CSVEDSGPENTEAFF. In DNA form, the CDR3 reads TGCAGCGTTGAAGATTCTGGGCCGGAGAACACTGAAGCTTTCTTT.

The chain couples TRBV29-1 to TRBJ1-5; D is perhaps TRBD1 (5 bases). The V and J ends lost 4 bases and 7 bases respectively, with 14 bases between them. Germline assignment: CDR1 SQVTM and CDR2 ANQGSEA. The CDR3 sequence is 13 residues long. The CDR3 loop reads CSVGDSSGQPQHF. CDR3 in DNA: TGCAGCGTTGGTGACAGTTCCGGACAGCCCCAGCATTTT.

This chain connects TRBV15 to TRBJ2-4, with D maybe TRBD1 (6 bases). The germline CDR1 and CDR2 sequences are LNHNV and YYDKDF (reference sequence). CDR3 length: 16 residues. V gave up 2 bases and J gave up 6 bases, with 17 bases separating them. CDR3 DNA sequence: TGTGCCACCAGCAGATCATCGACAGGTCTCAGAAACATTCAGTACTTC. Amino acids: CATSRSSTGLRNIQYF.

This rearrangement joins TRBV20-1 to TRBJ2-5, with 10 nucleotides matching TRBD2. Germline assignment: CDR1 DFQATT and CDR2 SNEGSKA (reference sequence). CDR3 length: 16 amino acids. The ends lost 6 bases at V and 1 base at J; junction bases unmatched: 11. CDR3 sequence reads: CSASRASGRIQETQYF. Here the CDR3 DNA reads TGCAGTGCCTCAAGGGCTAGCGGGAGAATCCAAGAGACCCAGTACTTC.

This clonotype has a handful of counts. This rearrangement joins TRBV11-2 to TRBJ1-1, with 8 positions matching TRBD1. The CDR3 contains 15 residues. The germline V gene encodes CDR1 SGHAT and CDR2 FQNNGV. V shed 4 bases and J 6 bases; nucleotides not matched to a gene: 10. DNA of the CDR3: TGTGCCAGCAGCTCCTCAGGGGGCGGCGAGGCTGAAGCTTTCTTT. It codes for CASSSSGGGEAEAFF.